The next 6 T cell receptor beta chains were all read from a single sample in a study of blood T cell repertoires in COVID-19. Clones were sequenced by immunoSEQ multiplex PCR, and TCRdb holds only the in-frame ones, with some missing. The data contain roughly 260,000 clones, roughly nine tenths of them singletons. The sequenced material came from peripheral blood. All receptors derive from a man aged 55 to 69 who had recovered from COVID-19.

The CDR3 reads CASSLAGGSIPSEQYF. The CDR3 DNA follows: TGTGCCAGCAGCTTGGCCGGGGGTAGCATTCCGTCGGAGCAGTATTTT. The chain has TRBV5-4 and TRBJ2-3; TRBD2 might be the D (6 bases). V dropped 0 bases and J dropped 11 bases, with 22 bases sitting between them. Germline-derived CDR1 and CDR2 are SGHNT and YYREEE (reference sequence). The CDR3 has 16 residues.

The rearrangement joins TRBV7-3 to TRBJ2-6, with 8 nucleotides matching TRBD1. The V and J ends lost 5 bases and 0 bases, in that order; junction bases with no gene match: 9. This CDR3 has 18 amino acids. Germline V gene sequence: CDR1 SGHTA, CDR2 FQGTGA. CDR3 loop: CASSLTGGGISGANVLTF. Written as DNA, the CDR3 is TGTGCCAGCAGCCTCACAGGGGGTGGAATCTCTGGGGCCAACGTCCTGACTTTC.

The V call is TRBV5-6, the J call TRBJ2-7; 9 positions agree with TRBD1. Germline V gene lookup returns CDR1 SGHDT and CDR2 YYEEEE. The CDR3 is made up of 15 amino acids. With V trimmed by 2 bases and J by 4 bases, 7 bases remained unmatched. In DNA form, the CDR3 reads TGTGCCAGCAGCTTCCCGGGACAGGGACCTTACGAGCAGTACTTC. This translates into CASSFPGQGPYEQYF.

The gene calls are TRBV29-1 and TRBJ2-3, with D unclear. Germline V gene lookup returns CDR1 SQVTM and CDR2 ANQGSEA. The CDR3 totals 13 residues. V was shortened by 2 bases and J by 2 bases, with 8 bases between the two germline ends. The CDR3 region has the DNA TGCAGCGTTGAAAAACAGACCACAGATACGCAGTATTTT. It codes for CSVEKQTTDTQYF.

V is TRBV11-1 and J is TRBJ1-2, with D perhaps matching TRBD1 (6 bases). Germline V gives CDR1 SGHAT, CDR2 FQDESV (reference sequence). Trimming took 2 bases from V and 7 from J, leaving 14 bases between them. The CDR3 consists of 14 residues. CDR3 loop: CASSLSQGLFGYTF. CDR3 bases: TGTGCCAGCAGCTTATCACAGGGCTTGTTTGGCTACACCTTC.

This chain joins TRBV27 and TRBJ1-2; D remains unclear. Germline-derived CDR1 and CDR2 are MNHEY and SMNVEV (reference sequence). V was pared by 2 bases and J by 8 bases, with 12 bases between. This CDR3 is built from 13 residues. The CDR3 spells CASSLSGGGGYTF. As DNA, the CDR3 is TGTGCCAGCAGTTTAAGCGGAGGTGGCGGCTACACCTTC.